In its sample, the clone carrying this T cell receptor (beta chain) was seen a few times. Its matching antigen is unknown. Quantitative 5'-RACE with molecular barcodes was used to make the TCR beta libraries. TCRdb redid the calling of the 5' RACE reads with MiXCR, one entry per CDR3 protein. The sample consists of fewer than 650,000 distinct CDR3 sequences, roughly 13% of them appearing once. These data come from a study of CD8 T cells in ankylosing spondylitis. Points from the study as a whole: Reportedly, significant enrichment of disease-linked clones occurred in matched ankylosing spondylitis synovial fluid. Within ankylosing spondylitis blood, a TCR beta motif made up of seven or eight highly homologous variants appeared to be characteristic.

CDR3 length: 15 residues. With 4 bases removed from V and 0 bases from J, the gap between germline ends came to 10 bases. The V and J genes are TRBV12-3 or TRBV12-4 and TRBJ1-3, with D maybe TRBD1 (5 bases). Sequencing used blood, either unsorted or a sorted T cell fraction (not recorded which). The TCR comes from a male donor with ankylosing spondylitis. CDR3 region: CASSSYRSSGNTIYF. The CDR3 coding sequence is TGTGCCAGCAGTTCATACAGGAGCTCTGGAAACACCATATATTTT.